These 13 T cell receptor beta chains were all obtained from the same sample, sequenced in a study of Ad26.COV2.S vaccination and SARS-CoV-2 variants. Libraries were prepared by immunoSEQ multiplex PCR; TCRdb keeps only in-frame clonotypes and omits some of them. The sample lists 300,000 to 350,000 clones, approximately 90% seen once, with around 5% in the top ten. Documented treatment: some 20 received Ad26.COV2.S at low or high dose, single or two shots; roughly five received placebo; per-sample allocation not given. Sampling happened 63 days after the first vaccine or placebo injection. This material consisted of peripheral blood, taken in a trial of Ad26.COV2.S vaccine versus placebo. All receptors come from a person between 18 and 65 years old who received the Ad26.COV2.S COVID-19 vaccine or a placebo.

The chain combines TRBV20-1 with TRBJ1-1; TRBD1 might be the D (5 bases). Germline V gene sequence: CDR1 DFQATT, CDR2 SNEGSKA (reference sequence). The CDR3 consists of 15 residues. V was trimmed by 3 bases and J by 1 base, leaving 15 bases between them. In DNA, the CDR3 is TGCAGTGCTAGTATCAGGGCGGTTGGGAACACTGAAGCTTTCTTT. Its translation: CSASIRAVGNTEAFF.

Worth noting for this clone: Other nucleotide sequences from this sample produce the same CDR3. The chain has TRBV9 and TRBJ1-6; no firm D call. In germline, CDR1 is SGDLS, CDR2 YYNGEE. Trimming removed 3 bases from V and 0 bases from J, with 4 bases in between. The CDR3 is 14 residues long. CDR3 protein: CASSESSYNSPLHF. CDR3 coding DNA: TGTGCCAGCAGCGAGAGCTCCTATAATTCACCCCTCCACTTT. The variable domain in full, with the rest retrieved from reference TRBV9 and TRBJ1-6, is DSGVTQTPKHLITATGQRVTLRCSPRSGDLSVYWYQQSLDQGLQFLIQYYNGEERAKGNILERFSAQQFPDLHSELNLSSLELGDSALYFCASSESSYNSPLHFGNGTRLTVT.

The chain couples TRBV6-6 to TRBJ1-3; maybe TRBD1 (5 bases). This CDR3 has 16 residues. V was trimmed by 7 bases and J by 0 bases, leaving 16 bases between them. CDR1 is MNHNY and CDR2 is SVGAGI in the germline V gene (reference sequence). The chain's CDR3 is CASTRDRDLSGNTIYF. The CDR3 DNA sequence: TGTGCCAGCACCAGAGACCGGGACCTCTCTGGAAACACCATATATTTT.

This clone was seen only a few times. CDR3 region: CASSVPGQTQRGYTF. The CDR3 nucleotides read TGTGCCAGCAGCGTTCCGGGACAGACACAAAGGGGCTACACCTTC. V is TRBV9 and J is TRBJ1-2, with 7 positions matching TRBD1. The CDR3 spans 15 residues. Losses at the gene ends were 2 bases for V and 8 bases for J; bases not matched to a gene: 12. CDR1 is SGDLS, CDR2 YYNGEE, per germline.

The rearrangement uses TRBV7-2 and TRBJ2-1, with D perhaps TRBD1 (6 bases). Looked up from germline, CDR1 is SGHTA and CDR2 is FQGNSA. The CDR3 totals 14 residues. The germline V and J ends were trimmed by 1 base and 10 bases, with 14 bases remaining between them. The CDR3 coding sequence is TGTGCCAGCAGCTTAGTTGCCCTGAGGGGGGAGCAGTTCTTC. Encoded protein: CASSLVALRGEQFF.

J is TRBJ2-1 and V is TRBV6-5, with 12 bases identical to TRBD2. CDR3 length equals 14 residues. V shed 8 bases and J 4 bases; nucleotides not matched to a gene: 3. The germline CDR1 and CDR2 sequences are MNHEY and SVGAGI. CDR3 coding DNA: TGTGCCAGCTCCACTAGCGGGGGGTACAATGAGCAGTTCTTC. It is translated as CASSTSGGYNEQFF.

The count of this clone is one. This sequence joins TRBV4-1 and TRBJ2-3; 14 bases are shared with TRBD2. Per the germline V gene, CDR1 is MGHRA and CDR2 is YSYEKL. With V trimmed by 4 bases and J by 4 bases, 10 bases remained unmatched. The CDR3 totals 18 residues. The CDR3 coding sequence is TGCGCCAGCAGCCTCCGACTAGCGGGAGGGCCAGAGGCAGATACGCAGTATTTT. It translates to CASSLRLAGGPEADTQYF.

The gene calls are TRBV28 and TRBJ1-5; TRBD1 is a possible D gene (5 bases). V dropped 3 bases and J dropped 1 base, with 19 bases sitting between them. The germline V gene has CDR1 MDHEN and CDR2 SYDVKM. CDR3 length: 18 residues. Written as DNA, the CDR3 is TGTGCCAGCAGTTTTACGAGTACAGACAGACGGAGCAATCAGCCCCAGCATTTT. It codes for CASSFTSTDRRSNQPQHF. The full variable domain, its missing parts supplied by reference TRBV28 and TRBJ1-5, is DVKVTQSSRYLVKRTGEKVFLECVQDMDHENMFWYRQDPGLGLRLIYFSYDVKMKEKGDIPEGYSVSREKKERFSLILESASTNQTSMYLCASSFTSTDRRSNQPQHFGDGTRLSIL.

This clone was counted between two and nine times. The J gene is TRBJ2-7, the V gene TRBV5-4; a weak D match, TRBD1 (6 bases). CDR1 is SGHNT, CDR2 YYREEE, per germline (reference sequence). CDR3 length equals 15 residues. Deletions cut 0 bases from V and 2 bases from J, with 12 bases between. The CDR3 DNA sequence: TGTGCCAGCAGCTTGGGACAGGCTTCAGCCTACGAGCAGTACTTC. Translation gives CASSLGQASAYEQYF. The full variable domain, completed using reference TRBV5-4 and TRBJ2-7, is ETGVTQSPTHLIKTRGQQVTLRCSSQSGHNTVSWYQQALGQGPQFIFQYYREEENGRGNFPPRFSGLQFPNYSSELNVNALELDDSALYLCASSLGQASAYEQYFGPGTRLTVT.

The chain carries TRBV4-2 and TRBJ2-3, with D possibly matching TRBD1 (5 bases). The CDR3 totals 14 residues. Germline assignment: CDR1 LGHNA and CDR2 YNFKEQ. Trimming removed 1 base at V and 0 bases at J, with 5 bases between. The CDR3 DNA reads TGTGCCAGCAGCCAAGCAGGGAGCACAGATACGCAGTATTTT. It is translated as CASSQAGSTDTQYF.

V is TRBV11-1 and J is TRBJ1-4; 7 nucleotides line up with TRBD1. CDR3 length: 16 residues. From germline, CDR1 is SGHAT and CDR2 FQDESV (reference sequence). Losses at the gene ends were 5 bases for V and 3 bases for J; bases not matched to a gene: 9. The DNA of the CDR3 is TGTGCCAGCAGCGCGACAGGGAAGAGGGCTAATGAAAAACTGTTTTTT. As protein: CASSATGKRANEKLFF.

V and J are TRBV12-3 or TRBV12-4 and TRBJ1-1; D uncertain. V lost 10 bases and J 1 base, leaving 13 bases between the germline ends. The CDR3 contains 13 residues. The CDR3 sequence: CATMPTSNTEAFF. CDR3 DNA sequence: TGTGCCACTATGCCGACATCGAACACTGAAGCTTTCTTT.

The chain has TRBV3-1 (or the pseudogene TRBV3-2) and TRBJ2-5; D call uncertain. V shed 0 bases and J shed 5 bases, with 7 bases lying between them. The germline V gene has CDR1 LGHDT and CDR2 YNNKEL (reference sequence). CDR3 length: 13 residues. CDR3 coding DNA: TGTGCCAGCAGCCAAGATCATGACGAGACCCAGTACTTC. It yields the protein CASSQDHDETQYF.